This TCR beta chain was captured in a study of response to subunit inactivated influenza vaccine. TCRdb fed the RT-PCR reads into MiXCR, producing one record per CDR3 protein. The sample includes about 650,000 distinct CDR3 sequences, approximately 14% seen only once; the top ten take 7.6%. Trimming removed 2 bases from V and 3 bases from J, with 15 bases in between. Germline V lookup: CDR1 SQVTM, CDR2 ANQGSEA. This CDR3 is built from 15 residues. As concerns this clonotype: The antigen is not known.

Findings and limits, study-wide: That few new T cells are recruited by each seasonal influenza vaccination was the authors' suggestion.

The clonotype originates from a middle-aged man who received an inactivated influenza vaccine. The sample was PBMCs from blood, taken 14 to 15 days before vaccination. This chain connects TRBV29-1 to TRBJ2-3; D possibly corresponds to TRBD2 (6 bases). In DNA, the CDR3 is TGCAGCGTTGAAAGGCGGGCAGGGAGGACAGATACGCAGTATTTT. Translating it yields CSVERRAGRTDTQYF.